A selection of T cell receptor beta chains follows, all from one sample in a study of PD-1 blockade in classical Hodgkin lymphoma. The method was immunoSEQ multiplex PCR; TCRdb's version includes in-frame clones alone and lacks a portion of them. The sample carries more than 85,000 clones, roughly 87% recorded once. The sequenced sample was peripheral blood mononuclear cells (PBMCs), obtained before the fourth cycle of nivolumab. The receptors stem from a human donor with classical Hodgkin lymphoma. CDR3s include the opening cysteine and the closing phenylalanine or tryptophan. A D gene is named only where the DNA matches it firmly. Size values are once, few and many counts, or a class for expanded clones, and some rows have none.

D: .; length: 15; size: once; V: TRBV19; J: TRBJ2-3; DNA: TGTGCCAGTAGTATAACTAGCTATGGCACAGATACGCAGTATTTT; CDR3: CASSITSYGTDTQYF
D: .; length: 15; size: .; V: TRBV19; J: TRBJ2-1; DNA: TGTGCCAGTAGTATAGGTTTTAGCAGCTACAATGAGCAGTTCTTC; CDR3: CASSIGFSSYNEQFF
D: .; length: 13; size: .; V: TRBV27; J: TRBJ2-7; DNA: TGTGCCAGCAGCTTAGGGGGGCATTACGAGCAGTACTTC; CDR3: CASSLGGHYEQYF
D: .; length: 16; size: .; V: TRBV4-3; J: TRBJ2-2; DNA: TGCGCCAGCAGCCAAGGATCAGGGCCCCCCACCGGGGAGCTGTTTTTT; CDR3: CASSQGSGPPTGELFF
D: .; length: 13; size: .; V: TRBV28; J: TRBJ2-7; DNA: TGTGCCAGCAGTTTAGATAGTTTGACTGAGCAGTACTTC; CDR3: CASSLDSLTEQYF
D: TRBD1; length: 14; size: .; V: TRBV11-2; J: TRBJ2-7; DNA: TGTGCCAGCAGCTTCGGGGGACAGGCCTACGAGCAGTACTTC; CDR3: CASSFGGQAYEQYF
D: TRBD2; length: 15; size: once; V: TRBV4-2; J: TRBJ2-1; DNA: TGTGCCAGCAGCCAAACTAGCGGTGATCTCAATGAGCAGTTCTTC; CDR3: CASSQTSGDLNEQFF
D: .; length: 15; size: few; V: TRBV6-1; J: TRBJ1-2; DNA: TGTGCCAGCAGTGAAGCGTGGAACAGCCCATATGGCTACACCTTC; CDR3: CASSEAWNSPYGYTF
D: .; length: 15; size: .; V: TRBV6-5; J: TRBJ1-2; DNA: TGTGCCAGCACCCCGGGGTCACAGGGCACCGGTGGCTACACCTTC; CDR3: CASTPGSQGTGGYTF
D: .; length: 14; size: .; V: TRBV6-5; J: TRBJ2-5; DNA: TGTGCCAGCAGTTACCAGGGACTCCAAGAGACCCAGTACTTC; CDR3: CASSYQGLQETQYF
D: .; length: 13; size: .; V: TRBV7-6; J: TRBJ2-2; DNA: TGTGCCAGCAGCTTGGACAGTCTGAGGGAGCTGTTTTTT; CDR3: CASSLDSLRELFF
D: .; length: 12; size: .; V: TRBV27; J: TRBJ1-1; DNA: TGTGCCAGCAGTCCATCCAGGGGTGAAGCTTTCTTT; CDR3: CASSPSRGEAFF
D: .; length: 12; size: .; V: TRBV2; J: TRBJ2-5; DNA: TGTGCCAGCAGTGAGCTAGGCGAGACCCAGTACTTC; CDR3: CASSELGETQYF
D: .; length: 15; size: .; V: TRBV28; J: TRBJ2-7; DNA: TGTGCCAGCAGTTTATTGGGGTCCTACCCTGACGAGCAGTACTTC; CDR3: CASSLLGSYPDEQYF
D: .; length: 13; size: .; V: TRBV9; J: TRBJ2-7; DNA: TGTGCCAGCAGCGTAGTCGAATTCGGCGAGCAGTACTTC; CDR3: CASSVVEFGEQYF
D: .; length: 14; size: .; V: TRBV7-2; J: TRBJ1-3; DNA: TGTGCCAGCAGCTTAGAATTCTCTGGAAACACCATATATTTT; CDR3: CASSLEFSGNTIYF
D: TRBD2; length: 14; size: .; V: TRBV29-1; J: TRBJ2-1; DNA: TGCAGCGGAGCGGGACTATCCGCGTTCAATGAGCAGTTCTTC; CDR3: CSGAGLSAFNEQFF
D: .; length: 14; size: .; V: TRBV6-5; J: TRBJ1-3; DNA: TGTGCCAGCACCCTGACAGCAGCCGGAAACACCATATATTTT; CDR3: CASTLTAAGNTIYF
D: TRBD2; length: 18; size: .; V: TRBV5-4; J: TRBJ2-6; DNA: TGTGCCAGCAGCTTGGGAGGACTAGCGGGAGCCGGGGCCAACGTCCTGACTTTC; CDR3: CASSLGGLAGAGANVLTF
D: .; length: 14; size: few; V: TRBV7-2; J: TRBJ1-1; DNA: TGTGCCAGCAGCTTAGATGCGGTGAACACTGAAGCTTTCTTT; CDR3: CASSLDAVNTEAFF
D: .; length: 15; size: once; V: TRBV5-6; J: TRBJ2-3; DNA: TGTGCCAGCAGCTTGGAAATTGCGGAGCAAAATACGCAGTATTTT; CDR3: CASSLEIAEQNTQYF
D: TRBD1; length: 11; size: few; V: TRBV20-1; J: TRBJ1-2; DNA: TGCAGTGCTCGACAGGGAGGCGGCTACACCTTC; CDR3: CSARQGGGYTF
D: .; length: 18; size: once; V: TRBV6-1; J: TRBJ1-2; DNA: TGTGCCAGCAGTGATCCCGGGGCGGCAGGGCGGGACCGCTATGGCTACACCTTC; CDR3: CASSDPGAAGRDRYGYTF
D: TRBD2; length: 17; size: .; V: TRBV6-4; J: TRBJ2-5; DNA: TGTGCCAGCAGTGATCTAGAAGCTAGCGGCGCCCAAGAGACCCAGTACTTC; CDR3: CASSDLEASGAQETQYF
D: .; length: 13; size: .; V: TRBV4-3; J: TRBJ1-1; DNA: TGCGCCAGCAGCCAAGTTGTGAACACTGAAGCTTTCTTT; CDR3: CASSQVVNTEAFF
D: .; length: 11; size: .; V: TRBV30; J: TRBJ2-1; DNA: TGTGCCTGGAGGGTCCGGGGTGAGCAGTTCTTC; CDR3: CAWRVRGEQFF
D: .; length: 13; size: .; V: TRBV28; J: TRBJ2-1; DNA: TGTGCCAGCAGTTTAGGAGCGACCAATGAGCAGTTCTTC; CDR3: CASSLGATNEQFF
D: .; length: 13; size: .; V: TRBV27; J: TRBJ2-3; DNA: TGTGCCAGCAGTACCACACTGAAGGATACGCAGTATTTT; CDR3: CASSTTLKDTQYF
D: .; length: 14; size: .; V: TRBV6-6; J: TRBJ2-7; DNA: TGTGCCAGCAGTTACGGGGGGAGGTTTAACGAGCAGTACTTC; CDR3: CASSYGGRFNEQYF